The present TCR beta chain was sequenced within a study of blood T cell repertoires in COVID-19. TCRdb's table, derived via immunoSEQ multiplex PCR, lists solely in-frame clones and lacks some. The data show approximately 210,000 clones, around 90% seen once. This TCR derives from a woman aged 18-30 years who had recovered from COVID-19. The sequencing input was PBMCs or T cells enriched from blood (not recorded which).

The CDR3 DNA reads TGCGCCAGCAGAGCGACAGGGGATGCGAATTCACCCCTCCACTTT. Its translation is CASRATGDANSPLHF. The rearrangement links TRBV5-1 to TRBJ1-6; 8 bases line up with TRBD1. The V gene end was trimmed by 5 bases and the J gene end by 7 bases; junction bases not matched to a gene: 8. The CDR3 runs to 15 residues. CDR1 SGHRS and CDR2 YFSETQ come from the germline V gene.